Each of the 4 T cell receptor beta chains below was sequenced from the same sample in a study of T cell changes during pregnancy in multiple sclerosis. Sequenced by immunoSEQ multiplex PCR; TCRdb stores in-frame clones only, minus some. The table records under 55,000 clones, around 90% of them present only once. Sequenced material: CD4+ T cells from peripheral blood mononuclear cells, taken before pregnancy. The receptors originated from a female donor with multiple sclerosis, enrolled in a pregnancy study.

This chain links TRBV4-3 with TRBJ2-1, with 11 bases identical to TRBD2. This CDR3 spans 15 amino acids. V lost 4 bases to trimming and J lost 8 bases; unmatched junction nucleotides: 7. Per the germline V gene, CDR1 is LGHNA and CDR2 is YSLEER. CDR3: CASSRTSGSSHEQFF. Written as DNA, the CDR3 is TGCGCCAGCAGCCGTACTAGCGGGAGTTCCCATGAGCAGTTCTTC.

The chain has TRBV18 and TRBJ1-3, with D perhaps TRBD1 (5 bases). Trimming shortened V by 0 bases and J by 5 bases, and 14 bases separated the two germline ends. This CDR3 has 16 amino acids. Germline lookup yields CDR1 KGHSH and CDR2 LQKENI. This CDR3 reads CASSPPERGGRNTIYF. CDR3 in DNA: TGTGCCAGCTCACCACCAGAGAGGGGAGGCAGAAACACCATATATTTT. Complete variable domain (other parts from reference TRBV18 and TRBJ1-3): NAGVMQNPRHLVRRRGQEARLRCSPMKGHSHVYWYRQLPEEGLKFMVYLQKENIIDESGMPKERFSAEFPKEGPSILRIQQVVRGDSAAYFCASSPPERGGRNTIYFGEGSWLTVV.

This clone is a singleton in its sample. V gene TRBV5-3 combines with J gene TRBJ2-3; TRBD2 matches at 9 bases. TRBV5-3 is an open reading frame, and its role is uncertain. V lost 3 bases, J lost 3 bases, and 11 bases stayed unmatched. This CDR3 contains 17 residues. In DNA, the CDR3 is TGTGCCAGAAGCTCCGGGACTAGCTGCTTAAGGACAGATACGCAGTATTTT. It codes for CARSSGTSCLRTDTQYF.

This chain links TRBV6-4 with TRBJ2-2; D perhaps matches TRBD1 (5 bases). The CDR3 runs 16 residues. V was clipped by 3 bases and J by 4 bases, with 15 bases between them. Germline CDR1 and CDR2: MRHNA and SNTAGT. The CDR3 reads CASSENPRVRTGELFF. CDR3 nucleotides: TGTGCCAGCAGTGAAAACCCCAGGGTACGCACCGGGGAGCTGTTTTTT.